Each of the 25 T cell receptor beta chains below was sequenced from the same sample in a study of beta chain features in type 1 diabetes. Reverse transcribing all isolated RNA meant expressed TCRB transcripts were sequenced. Clones were sequenced by immunoSEQ multiplex PCR, and TCRdb holds only the in-frame ones, with some missing. The table includes 300,000 to 450,000 clones, around 20% detected once. The sequencing input was naive CD4+ T cells from blood. All receptors come from a woman younger than 30 in good health.

The CDR3 is CASSEGLAGVDTQYF. Written as DNA, the CDR3 is TGTGCCAGCAGCGAGGGACTAGCGGGTGTCGATACGCAGTATTTT. The V gene is TRBV9, the J gene TRBJ2-3; TRBD2 matches at 12 bases. J lost 6 bases, V lost 3 bases, and 5 bases had no gene match. CDR1 and CDR2 from the germline V gene are SGDLS and YYNGEE. This CDR3 has 15 amino acids. The complete variable domain, with remaining parts taken from reference TRBV9 and TRBJ2-3, reads DSGVTQTPKHLITATGQRVTLRCSPRSGDLSVYWYQQSLDQGLQFLIQYYNGEERAKGNILERFSAQQFPDLHSELNLSSLELGDSALYFCASSEGLAGVDTQYFGPGTRLTVL.

The chain combines TRBV5-4 with TRBJ1-6; 7 bases line up with TRBD1. J lost 5 bases, V lost 3 bases, and 2 bases had no gene match. Germline V CDR1 and CDR2: SGHNT, YYREEE (reference sequence). This CDR3 has 14 residues. The CDR3 DNA reads TGTGCCAGCAGCTCCGGGACAGATAATTCACCCCTCCACTTT. Its translation is CASSSGTDNSPLHF.

The gene calls are TRBV7-9 and TRBJ2-5; perhaps TRBD2 as D (6 bases). The CDR3 is 13 residues long. Germline-derived CDR1 and CDR2 are SEHNR and FQNEAQ (reference sequence). V dropped 6 bases and J dropped 5 bases, with 13 bases sitting between them. CDR3 DNA sequence: TGTGCCAGCAGAGAACTAGCAGGGGAGACCCAGTACTTC. It specifies CASRELAGETQYF.

The chain carries TRBV7-6 and TRBJ1-3; the D is unclear. V dropped 5 bases and J dropped 0 bases, with 2 bases sitting between them. The CDR3 sequence is 12 residues long. The germline gives CDR1 SGHVS, CDR2 FNYEAQ. The CDR3 nucleotides are TGTGCCAGCAGCCGCTCTGGAAACACCATATATTTT. Protein product: CASSRSGNTIYF.

The V gene is TRBV29-1, the J gene TRBJ1-1; D call uncertain. V shed 0 bases and J shed 5 bases, with 16 bases lying between them. CDR1 is SQVTM, CDR2 ANQGSEA, per germline. The CDR3 spans 15 residues. The CDR3 loop is CSVEDRGEGGTEAFF. Written as DNA, the CDR3 is TGCAGCGTTGAAGATCGTGGGGAGGGTGGGACTGAAGCTTTCTTT.

The genes are TRBV7-2 and TRBJ1-3; a possible D gene is TRBD1 (6 bases). This CDR3 contains 15 residues. The germline gives CDR1 SGHTA, CDR2 FQGNSA. Trimming pared 5 bases from V and 1 base from J, leaving 12 bases between. The DNA for the CDR3 is TGTGCCAGCAGCACGTACAGGGATTCTGGAAACACCATATATTTT. Its protein is CASSTYRDSGNTIYF.

The J gene is TRBJ1-2, the V gene TRBV18; 10 nucleotides align to TRBD1. With 3 bases clipped from V and 2 bases from J, the junction kept 3 bases outside the gene matches. Per the germline V gene, CDR1 is KGHSH and CDR2 is LQKENI. The CDR3 runs 15 residues. The CDR3 DNA reads as TGTGCCAGCTCACCGTCGGGACAGGGGAACTATGGCTACACCTTC. Translated: CASSPSGQGNYGYTF.

This chain uses TRBV29-1 with TRBJ1-1; the match to TRBD1 covers 9 bases. Unmatched junction bases numbered 2, after V lost 7 bases and J lost 5 bases. The CDR3 covers 11 residues. Germline values: CDR1 SQVTM, CDR2 ANQGSEA. For the CDR3, the DNA is TGCAGCGGACAGGGGGGAACTGAAGCTTTCTTT. Its protein is CSGQGGTEAFF.

This clone was seen a handful of times. The CDR3 nucleotides read TGTGCCACATCTCAGGGGGCCTACAATGAGCAGTTCTTC. This codes for CATSQGAYNEQFF. The chain is built from TRBV25-1 and TRBJ2-1; TRBD1 matches 7 bases. Trimming at V came to 10 bases and at J to 2 bases, leaving 5 bases not matched to a gene. The CDR3 totals 13 residues. Germline-derived CDR1 and CDR2 are MGHDK and SYGVNS.

CDR3 loop: CASSLRAQGLAGDGYF. The CDR3 DNA is TGTGCCAGCTCACTCCGCGCCCAGGGACTAGCGGGAGACGGGTACTTC. This chain connects TRBV18 to TRBJ2-7; 14 bases fit TRBD2. J was trimmed by 12 bases and V by 4 bases; bases with no gene match: 14. This CDR3 is 16 amino acids long. Germline CDR1 KGHSH, CDR2 LQKENI.

The sample holds a few counts of this clone. The gene calls are TRBV29-1 and TRBJ2-3, with D maybe TRBD1 (5 bases). Germline loops: CDR1 SQVTM, CDR2 ANQGSEA. V dropped 4 bases and J dropped 3 bases, with 14 bases sitting between them. The length of the CDR3 is 14 residues. CDR3 region: CSVGGSHFTDTQYF. The CDR3 region has the DNA TGCAGCGTTGGGGGCTCTCATTTTACAGATACGCAGTATTTT.

J is TRBJ1-1 and V is TRBV19; the match to TRBD1 covers 7 bases. Germline CDR1 is LNHDA and CDR2 is SQIVND (reference sequence). The CDR3 length is 14 residues. Trimming cost V 6 bases and J 0 bases; bases outside gene matches: 4. CDR3 sequence (DNA): TGTGCCAGTAGCACAGGGGTAATGAACACTGAAGCTTTCTTT. This sequence encodes CASSTGVMNTEAFF.

In its sample, this clone was seen a few times. This sequence joins TRBV19 and TRBJ1-2, with D possibly TRBD1 on 6 matching bases. The CDR3 extends over 16 amino acids. Germline lookup yields CDR1 LNHDA and CDR2 SQIVND (reference sequence). V lost 3 bases and J lost 4, with 18 bases in between. The CDR3 loop is CASSIAQTGRGYGYTF. Written as DNA, the CDR3 is TGTGCCAGTAGTATTGCCCAGACAGGCCGAGGCTATGGCTACACCTTC.

This clone was seen only a few times. The chain links TRBV4-3 to TRBJ1-5, with a tentative D call TRBD1 (5 bases). The CDR3 has 15 amino acids. CDR1 and CDR2 (germline): LGHNA, YSLEER. V was pared by 3 bases and J by 7 bases, with 16 bases between. The CDR3: CASSQRATGGQPQHF. The CDR3 DNA reads as TGCGCCAGCAGCCAGAGGGCGACGGGGGGGCAGCCCCAGCATTTT.

The chain couples TRBV29-1 to TRBJ1-1; D is possibly TRBD1 (5 bases). With 0 bases removed from V and 2 bases from J, the gap between germline ends came to 7 bases. CDR3 length: 13 residues. Germline assignment: CDR1 SQVTM and CDR2 ANQGSEA. CDR3 DNA: TGCAGCGTTGAAGATCAGGGTAACACTGAAGCTTTCTTT. Its translation is CSVEDQGNTEAFF.

The rearrangement uses TRBV5-1 and TRBJ1-6; D ambiguous. Germline V gene sequence: CDR1 SGHRS, CDR2 YFSETQ. Trimming cost V 1 base and J 8 bases, with 10 bases left between them. This CDR3 spans 14 amino acids. CDR3 region: CASSLIESDSPLHF. The DNA for the CDR3 is TGCGCCAGCAGCTTGATAGAGAGCGATTCACCCCTCCACTTT.

The rearrangement uses TRBV25-1 and TRBJ2-5, with D possibly TRBD2 on 6 matching bases. Germline V CDR1 and CDR2: MGHDK, SYGVNS. Trimming took 3 bases from V and 4 from J, leaving 9 bases between them. The CDR3 sequence is 13 residues long. The CDR3 sequence: CASSEPGVETQYF. CDR3 bases: TGTGCCAGCAGTGAGCCGGGGGTAGAGACCCAGTACTTC.

This chain connects TRBV5-1 to TRBJ1-2; 7 bases align to TRBD1. CDR1 is SGHRS, CDR2 YFSETQ, per germline. The CDR3 has 14 amino acids. The ends lost 4 bases at V and 1 base at J; junction bases unmatched: 4. The CDR3 DNA reads TGCGCCAGCAGCGCGGGACAGAATAACTATGGCTACACCTTC. Protein sequence: CASSAGQNNYGYTF.

The V and J genes are TRBV30 and TRBJ2-5; 8 nucleotides line up with TRBD1. This CDR3 has 13 residues. V dropped 4 bases and J dropped 6; count of bases not matched to a gene: 7. The germline CDR1 and CDR2 sequences are GTSNPN and SVGIG (reference sequence). DNA for the CDR3: TGTGCCTGGACGGACAGGGTAAAAAAGACCCAGTACTTC. The encoded protein is CAWTDRVKKTQYF. Based on the CDR3 plus reference TRBV30 and TRBJ2-5, the full variable domain is SQTIHQWPATLVQPVGSPLSLECTVEGTSNPNLYWYRQAAGRGLQLLFYSVGIGQISSEVPQNLSASRPQDRQFILSSKKLLLSDSGFYLCAWTDRVKKTQYFGPGTRLLVL.

CDR3 loop: CACEPGMGTIYF. CDR3 DNA: TGTGCCTGCGAGCCAGGGATGGGCACCATATATTTT. The V and J genes are TRBV30 and TRBJ1-3; D possibly corresponds to TRBD1 (5 bases). The germline gives CDR1 GTSNPN, CDR2 SVGIG (reference sequence). The CDR3 is made up of 12 amino acids. Trimming pared 6 bases from V and 9 bases from J, leaving 15 bases between.

V is TRBV4-1 and J is TRBJ2-6; perhaps TRBD1 as D (7 bases). The CDR3 length is 15 residues. Germline lookup yields CDR1 MGHRA and CDR2 YSYEKL. V lost 0 bases to trimming and J lost 10 bases, with 13 bases between them. CDR3 nucleotide sequence: TGCGCCAGCAGCCAAGATGCAGGGGGGAGGAACGTCCTGACTTTC. It translates to CASSQDAGGRNVLTF.

V gene TRBV30 combines with J gene TRBJ1-1; D uncertain. Deletions cut 2 bases from V and 0 bases from J, with 10 bases between. The CDR3 extends over 14 amino acids. Germline-derived CDR1 and CDR2 are GTSNPN and SVGIG (reference sequence). CDR3 residues: CAWSTLRLNTEAFF. Here the CDR3 DNA reads TGTGCCTGGAGTACGTTGCGGTTGAACACTGAAGCTTTCTTT.

This clone was detected only a few times. The CDR3 sequence: CSVAPGGSGETQYF. CDR3 DNA sequence: TGCAGCGTGGCCCCCGGCGGGAGTGGAGAGACCCAGTACTTC. This rearrangement joins TRBV29-1 to TRBJ2-5, with TRBD2 matching 7 bases. Germline-derived CDR1 and CDR2 are SQVTM and ANQGSEA. The CDR3 is 14 amino acids. Losses at the gene ends were 6 bases for V and 4 bases for J; bases not matched to a gene: 11.

This chain connects TRBV4-2 to TRBJ2-1, with 12 bases identical to TRBD2. Germline V gene lookup returns CDR1 LGHNA and CDR2 YNFKEQ. CDR3 length equals 17 residues. Trimming took 3 bases from V and 4 from J; bases not matched to a gene: 7. The CDR3 DNA sequence: TGTGCCAGCAGCCAGGCCTCACTAGCGGGGGGATACAATGAGCAGTTCTTC. Amino acid sequence: CASSQASLAGGYNEQFF.

The chain recombines TRBV7-2 with TRBJ2-5; no clear D. Germline V gene data show CDR1 as SGHTA and CDR2 as FQGNSA. The length of the CDR3 is 11 residues. V was cut by 6 bases and J by 2 bases, with 4 bases left in between. CDR3 sequence (DNA): TGTGCCAGCAGACTTCAAGAGACCCAGTACTTC. Translated, it gives CASRLQETQYF.